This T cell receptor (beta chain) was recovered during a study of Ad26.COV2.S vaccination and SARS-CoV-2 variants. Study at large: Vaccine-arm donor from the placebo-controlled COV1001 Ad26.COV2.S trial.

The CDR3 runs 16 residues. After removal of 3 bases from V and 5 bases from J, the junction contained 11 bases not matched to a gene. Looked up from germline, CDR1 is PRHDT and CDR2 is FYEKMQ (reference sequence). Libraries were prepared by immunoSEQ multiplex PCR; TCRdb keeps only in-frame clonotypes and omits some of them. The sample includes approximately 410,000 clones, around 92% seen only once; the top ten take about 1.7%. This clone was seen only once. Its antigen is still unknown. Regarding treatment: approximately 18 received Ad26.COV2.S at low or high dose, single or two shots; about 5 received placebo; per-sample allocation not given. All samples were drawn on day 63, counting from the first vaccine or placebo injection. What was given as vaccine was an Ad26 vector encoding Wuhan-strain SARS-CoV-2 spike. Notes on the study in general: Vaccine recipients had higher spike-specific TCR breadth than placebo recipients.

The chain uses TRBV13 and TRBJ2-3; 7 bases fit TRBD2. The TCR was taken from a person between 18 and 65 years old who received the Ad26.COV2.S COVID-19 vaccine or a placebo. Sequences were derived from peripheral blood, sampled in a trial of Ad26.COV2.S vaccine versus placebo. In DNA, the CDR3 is TGTGCCAGCAGCTTCCGGACTAGGGGCAGTTTAGATACGCAGTATTTT. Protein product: CASSFRTRGSLDTQYF.